Shown below are 19 T cell receptor beta chains from a single sample sequenced in a study of graft-versus-host responses after intestinal transplantation. These TCRs' antigens remain unknown. TCRdb keeps only in-frame clones here, not all; method: immunoSEQ multiplex PCR. The sample lists about 120,000 clones; roughly 93% were seen once. The specimen was unstimulated CD4+ T cells sorted from spleen or lymph node cells, collected before intestinal transplant. These receptors all stem from a human donor who received an intestinal transplant.

A single count supports this clone. The chain is built from TRBV28 and TRBJ1-5; D is perhaps TRBD1 (5 bases). This CDR3 is 14 amino acids long. Per the germline V gene, CDR1 is MDHEN and CDR2 is SYDVKM. The V end lost 3 bases, the J end lost 3 bases, and 9 bases lay between the germline ends. The CDR3 region has the DNA TGTGCCAGCAGTTTGTCACAGGACAATCAGCCCCAGCATTTT. Translating it yields CASSLSQDNQPQHF.

The chain joins TRBV19 to TRBJ2-3; the match to TRBD2 covers 8 bases. Looked up from germline, CDR1 is LNHDA and CDR2 is SQIVND (reference sequence). V trimming: 3 bases; J trimming: 4 bases; junction bases outside the gene matches: 12. CDR3 length: 17 amino acids. The DNA of the CDR3 is TGTGCCAGTAGTATTTTTCCTACAGCGGGAGAGGCAGATACGCAGTATTTT. It yields the protein CASSIFPTAGEADTQYF.

V and J are TRBV28 and TRBJ1-2; D might be TRBD1 (6 bases). The germline gives CDR1 MDHEN, CDR2 SYDVKM. This CDR3 region has 14 residues. V was clipped by 2 bases and J by 3 bases, with 10 bases between them. CDR3 coding DNA: TGTGCCAGCAGTTTACAGGGGACGTACTATGGCTACACCTTC. Protein product: CASSLQGTYYGYTF.

The sample holds one count of this clone. The chain uses TRBV2 and TRBJ1-2, with unresolved D. V lost 1 base and J lost 4, with 7 bases in between. From germline, CDR1 is SNHLY and CDR2 FYNNEI. This CDR3 is 13 amino acids long. The chain's CDR3 is CASSEGGFYGYTF. The CDR3 nucleotides read TGTGCCAGCAGTGAAGGAGGGTTCTATGGCTACACCTTC.

As DNA, the CDR3 is TGTGCCATCACATCGGACAGGGGTGAGGGCTACTACGAGCAGTACTTC. It translates to CAITSDRGEGYYEQYF. The chain uses TRBV10-3 and TRBJ2-7; 9 bases are shared with TRBD1. The CDR3 runs to 16 residues. V dropped 7 bases and J dropped 3; count of bases not matched to a gene: 13. Germline assignment: CDR1 ENHRY and CDR2 SYGVKD.

The V and J genes are TRBV19 and TRBJ2-4; weak D call: TRBD1 (5 bases). V was trimmed by 3 bases and J by 4 bases, leaving 10 bases between them. The CDR3 totals 14 residues. Germline V gene data show CDR1 as LNHDA and CDR2 as SQIVND (reference sequence). The DNA for the CDR3 is TGTGCCAGTAGTATTAGGCAGGGAAAAAACATTCAGTACTTC. Residues: CASSIRQGKNIQYF.

The chain links TRBV28 to TRBJ1-2; D may be TRBD1 (5 bases). The CDR3 length is 18 residues. V was shortened by 2 bases and J by 0 bases, with 19 bases between the two germline ends. Per the germline V gene, CDR1 is MDHEN and CDR2 is SYDVKM. The CDR3 here is CASSLGGSPRGANYGYTF. DNA of the CDR3: TGTGCCAGCAGTTTAGGGGGGAGTCCGCGAGGAGCTAACTATGGCTACACCTTC.

This clone was observed a single time. The rearrangement joins TRBV15 to TRBJ2-1; D is possibly TRBD1 (6 bases). CDR1 and CDR2 from the germline V gene are LNHNV and YYDKDF (reference sequence). Deletions cut 7 bases from V and 9 bases from J, with 22 bases between. This CDR3 comprises 15 residues. CDR3 DNA: TGTGCCACCACAGTTAGGGACAAGAAGGGAAGTGAGCAGTTCTTC. Protein sequence: CATTVRDKKGSEQFF.

The rearrangement uses TRBV28 and TRBJ1-3; D not certain. Germline lookup yields CDR1 MDHEN and CDR2 SYDVKM. V lost 4 bases to trimming and J lost 0 bases, with 10 bases between them. The CDR3 contains 15 residues. CDR3 residues: CASSSLGGSGNTIYF. DNA of the CDR3: TGTGCCAGCAGTTCTTTGGGAGGCTCTGGAAACACCATATATTTT. Based on the CDR3 plus reference TRBV28 and TRBJ1-3, the full variable domain is DVKVTQSSRYLVKRTGEKVFLECVQDMDHENMFWYRQDPGLGLRLIYFSYDVKMKEKGDIPEGYSVSREKKERFSLILESASTNQTSMYLCASSSLGGSGNTIYFGEGSWLTVV.

The chain joins TRBV30 to TRBJ1-5, with D uncertain. CDR1 GTSNPN and CDR2 SVGIG come from the germline V gene (reference sequence). The CDR3 spans 14 residues. The V end lost 2 bases, the J end lost 4 bases, and 12 bases lay between the germline ends. The CDR3 reads CAWSISGFNQPQHF. CDR3 bases: TGTGCCTGGAGTATATCGGGGTTTAATCAGCCCCAGCATTTT.

The chain is built from TRBV19 and TRBJ1-5, with 10 bases fitting TRBD1. Germline assignment: CDR1 LNHDA and CDR2 SQIVND (reference sequence). The CDR3 length is 16 residues. J was trimmed by 5 bases and V by 7 bases; bases with no gene match: 11. The CDR3 loop reads CASTDRGTGVYQPQHF. For the CDR3, the DNA is TGTGCCAGTACTGACAGGGGGACAGGGGTATATCAGCCCCAGCATTTT.

The chain links TRBV19 to TRBJ1-5; D is perhaps TRBD1 (5 bases). Trimming took 3 bases from V and 1 from J, leaving 16 bases between them. Germline assignment: CDR1 LNHDA and CDR2 SQIVND (reference sequence). The CDR3 consists of 17 residues. Here the CDR3 DNA reads TGTGCCAGTAGTATTTTTGGGGCAGGACTAAGCAATCAGCCCCAGCATTTT. Amino acid sequence: CASSIFGAGLSNQPQHF.

This chain uses TRBV30 with TRBJ1-4; the D gene is possibly TRBD1 (5 bases). Germline V gives CDR1 GTSNPN, CDR2 SVGIG (reference sequence). There are 15 residues in the CDR3. Trimming shortened V by 4 bases and J by 3 bases, and 15 bases separated the two germline ends. The chain's CDR3 is CAWNSIRGANEKLFF. The DNA for the CDR3 is TGTGCCTGGAATAGTATAAGGGGAGCTAATGAAAAACTGTTTTTT.

The V and J genes are TRBV30 and TRBJ2-1, with no clear D. Per the germline V gene, CDR1 is GTSNPN and CDR2 is SVGIG (reference sequence). V gave up 2 bases and J gave up 7 bases, with 6 bases separating them. The CDR3 contains 11 residues. CDR3 nucleotides: TGTGCCTGGAGTATAGGGAATGAGCAGTTCTTC. Translating gives CAWSIGNEQFF.

The rearrangement uses TRBV5-6 and TRBJ2-2; no reliable D call. The CDR3 length is 17 residues. The V and J ends lost 3 bases and 1 base respectively, with 16 bases between them. The germline CDR1 and CDR2 sequences are SGHDT and YYEEEE. CDR3 nucleotide sequence: TGTGCCAGCAGCTCCCCGTTCCGACGGAGGAACACCGGGGAGCTGTTTTTT. Residues: CASSSPFRRRNTGELFF.

The chain couples TRBV5-1 to TRBJ1-6; a weak D match, TRBD1 (5 bases). The CDR3 runs 15 residues. Looked up from germline, CDR1 is SGHRS and CDR2 is YFSETQ. V was cut by 0 bases and J by 7 bases, with 11 bases left in between. CDR3 protein: CASSLDWAGNSPLHF. The CDR3 DNA reads as TGCGCCAGCAGCTTGGATTGGGCAGGGAATTCACCCCTCCACTTT.

The chain employs TRBV2 and TRBJ1-2, with D possibly being TRBD1 (6 bases). This CDR3 is 13 amino acids long. V was trimmed by 6 bases and J by 4 bases, leaving 12 bases between them. Germline V gene sequence: CDR1 SNHLY, CDR2 FYNNEI. The DNA for the CDR3 is TGTGCCAGCAGGGCAGGGGCCGGCTATGGCTACACCTTC. It encodes CASRAGAGYGYTF.

This chain uses TRBV18 with TRBJ2-3; D is possibly TRBD2 (6 bases). This CDR3 comprises 16 residues. The germline gives CDR1 KGHSH, CDR2 LQKENI. V lost 2 bases and J lost 0, with 12 bases in between. The CDR3 region has the DNA TGTGCCAGCTCACCAAATGAGGCGGGGAGCACAGATACGCAGTATTTT. This translates into CASSPNEAGSTDTQYF.

The chain has TRBV28 and TRBJ2-2; D call uncertain. The V gene's germline CDR1 is MDHEN and CDR2 SYDVKM. V was shortened by 3 bases and J by 0 bases, with 2 bases between the two germline ends. This CDR3 region has 13 residues. In nucleotides, the CDR3 is TGTGCCAGCAGTTTCCCGAACACCGGGGAGCTGTTTTTT. Amino acid sequence: CASSFPNTGELFF.